A selection of T cell receptor beta chains follows, all from one sample in a study of T-cell memory formation after mild COVID-19. A single record per CDR3 protein comes from TCRdb applying MiXCR to the 5' RACE reads. The data show more than 80,000 distinct CDR3 sequences, with over 15% seen just once and 28% held by the top ten. The sequenced material came from PBMCs or a T cell subset sorted from them (not recorded which). These receptors were collected from an adult woman who had mild COVID-19 (a few samples of this study predate the infection). Cell type and time point are not known. CDR3s include the opening cysteine and the closing phenylalanine or tryptophan. A D gene is named only where the DNA matches it firmly. For some rows the clone size is stated as once, few or many, or as a class when expanded; others skip it.

clone size	CDR3 length	V gene	J gene	D gene	CDR3 protein	CDR3 DNA
few	13	TRBV20-1	TRBJ2-4	-	CSVRGRDENIQYF	TGCAGTGTTAGGGGGCGGGATGAGAACATTCAGTACTTC
-	15	TRBV9	TRBJ2-1	TRBD2	CASAPSSGSSGEQFF	TGTGCCAGCGCCCCTTCTAGCGGGAGTTCAGGCGAGCAGTTCTTC
once	14	TRBV10-3	TRBJ2-7	-	CAAQVGAGEYEQYF	TGTGCCGCACAGGTCGGGGCTGGGGAATACGAGCAGTACTTC
-	15	TRBV2	TRBJ2-7	TRBD2	CASSDLAGTTYEQYF	TGTGCCAGCAGTGATCTAGCGGGAACGACCTACGAGCAGTACTTC
-	14	TRBV14	TRBJ2-5	-	CASSQKTGRETQYF	TGTGCCAGCAGCCAAAAGACCGGGAGAGAGACCCAGTACTTC
few	19	TRBV7-9	TRBJ2-1	TRBD2	CASSSTSGRPIGSYNEQFF	TGTGCCAGCAGCTCGACTAGCGGGAGGCCGATTGGGTCCTACAATGAGCAGTTCTTC
-	15	TRBV19	TRBJ1-2	TRBD1	CASRPGTGISRGYTF	TGTGCCAGTAGACCCGGGACAGGGATATCTCGAGGCTACACCTTC
many	12	TRBV7-9	TRBJ2-1	-	CASLKIYNEQFF	TGTGCCAGCCTAAAGATTTACAATGAGCAGTTCTTC
-	14	TRBV20-1	TRBJ2-2	-	CSASTAANTGELFF	TGCAGTGCTAGCACTGCTGCGAACACCGGGGAGCTGTTTTTT
-	13	TRBV12-3/TRBV12-4	TRBJ2-5	TRBD1	CASSSGGGETQYF	TGTGCCAGCAGTTCAGGGGGCGGGGAGACCCAGTACTTC
few	16	TRBV20-1	TRBJ2-1	-	CSAREPRVDDYNEQFF	TGCAGTGCTAGAGAGCCCAGAGTGGACGACTACAATGAGCAGTTCTTC
-	15	TRBV19	TRBJ1-5	-	CASSIAAGINQPQHF	TGTGCCAGTAGTATAGCCGCAGGAATCAATCAGCCCCAGCATTTT
-	14	TRBV7-9	TRBJ1-2	TRBD1	CASRTGTGFDGYTF	TGTGCCAGCAGGACGGGGACAGGGTTTGATGGCTACACCTTC
few	14	TRBV7-9	TRBJ2-7	-	CASSVTVSSYEQYF	TGTGCCAGCAGCGTGACGGTGAGCTCCTACGAGCAGTACTTC
-	15	TRBV9	TRBJ1-1	-	CASRVGVAMNTEAFF	TGTGCCAGCAGAGTAGGGGTTGCCATGAACACTGAAGCTTTCTTT
-	13	TRBV6-5	TRBJ2-3	TRBD2	CATYSGGTDTQYF	TGTGCCACCTATAGCGGGGGGACAGATACGCAGTATTTT
few	18	TRBV6-2/TRBV6-3	TRBJ2-2	-	CASSLVSAGLIRPGELFF	TGTGCCAGCAGTTTAGTTTCGGCAGGCCTAATCCGCCCCGGGGAGCTGTTTTTT
-	15	TRBV24-1	TRBJ1-2	-	CATSDAGLGWGGYTF	TGTGCCACCAGTGATGCAGGGCTTGGATGGGGAGGCTACACCTTC
-	12	TRBV6-5	TRBJ1-1	-	CASRRLNTEAFF	TGTGCCAGCAGACGGCTGAACACTGAAGCTTTCTTT
-	16	TRBV3-1	TRBJ2-3	-	CASSQGRPTPTDTQYF	TGTGCCAGCAGCCAAGGTCGTCCGACTCCCACAGATACGCAGTATTTT
few	12	TRBV6-5	TRBJ2-3	-	CASSPRADTQYF	TGTGCCAGCAGTCCGAGGGCAGATACGCAGTATTTT
-	13	TRBV6-5	TRBJ2-1	-	CASSYTRTSEQFF	TGTGCCAGCAGTTACACCCGAACGAGCGAGCAGTTCTTC
-	13	TRBV13	TRBJ2-1	TRBD2	CASSLRLANEQFF	TGTGCCAGCAGCCTGAGACTAGCCAATGAGCAGTTCTTC
few	14	TRBV11-2	TRBJ2-2	-	CASSLYVNTGELFF	TGTGCCAGCAGCTTATATGTCAACACCGGGGAGCTGTTTTTT
-	17	TRBV9	TRBJ1-1	-	CASSKTWGTRANTEAFF	TGTGCCAGCAGCAAGACGTGGGGGACCAGGGCGAACACTGAAGCTTTCTTT
-	15	TRBV4-1	TRBJ1-1	-	CASSQGAGMNTEAFF	TGCGCCAGCAGCCAAGGGGCGGGGATGAACACTGAAGCTTTCTTT
few	17	TRBV9	TRBJ1-2	TRBD1	CASSAPRDREDPRGYTF	TGTGCCAGCAGCGCCCCCCGGGACAGAGAAGACCCTCGGGGCTACACCTTC
-	16	TRBV16	TRBJ2-3	-	CASSQPGLLSTDTQYF	TGTGCCAGCAGCCAACCGGGACTTCTTAGCACAGATACGCAGTATTTT
many	13	TRBV5-1	TRBJ2-1	-	CASSLGLRNEQFF	TGCGCCAGCAGCCTAGGACTGAGGAATGAGCAGTTCTTC
-	15	TRBV29-1	TRBJ2-7	-	CSVDRSAWGSYEQYF	TGCAGCGTTGACCGAAGCGCTTGGGGGAGCTACGAGCAGTACTTC
few	15	TRBV7-8	TRBJ2-5	TRBD1	CASSLTGDVVETQYF	TGTGCCAGCAGTTTAACAGGGGATGTCGTCGAGACCCAGTACTTC
-	15	TRBV5-1	TRBJ2-2	TRBD1	CASRLGTGSSGELFF	TGCGCCAGCAGACTCGGGACAGGGTCGTCCGGGGAGCTGTTTTTT
many	13	TRBV9	TRBJ2-1	-	CASSPGTDNEQFF	TGTGCCAGCAGCCCAGGCACTGACAATGAGCAGTTCTTC
few	13	TRBV6-5	TRBJ2-5	-	CASSYSEEKTQYF	TGTGCCAGCAGTTACTCCGAGGAAAAGACCCAGTACTTC
-	19	TRBV6-6	TRBJ1-3	-	CASSYSLWEKNVARNTIYF	TGTGCCAGCAGTTACTCTCTCTGGGAGAAGAATGTTGCTCGAAACACCATATATTTT
-	17	TRBV24-1	TRBJ2-2	TRBD2	CATSDRASGRTTGELFF	TGTGCCACCAGTGACCGCGCTAGCGGGAGAACCACCGGGGAGCTGTTTTTT
few	13	TRBV12-3/TRBV12-4	TRBJ2-1	-	CASNMQMGNEQFF	TGTGCCAGCAACATGCAGATGGGCAATGAGCAGTTCTTC
-	15	TRBV2	TRBJ1-2	TRBD1	CASREDRGAYYGYTF	TGTGCCAGCAGGGAGGACAGGGGGGCCTACTATGGCTACACCTTC
-	17	TRBV12-3/TRBV12-4	TRBJ2-6	-	CASSQGSPGSGANVLTF	TGTGCCAGCAGCCAGGGGAGCCCTGGCTCTGGGGCCAACGTCCTGACTTTC
-	17	TRBV20-1	TRBJ2-1	TRBD2	CSARAGLAESSYNEQFF	TGCAGTGCTAGAGCCGGACTAGCGGAAAGCTCCTACAATGAGCAGTTCTTC
-	14	TRBV11-2	TRBJ1-1	-	CASSLDAGYGGAFF	TGTGCCAGCAGCTTAGACGCAGGGTACGGTGGGGCTTTCTTT
few	14	TRBV19	TRBJ1-2	-	CASSIAGNGRGYTF	TGTGCCAGTAGTATCGCCGGGAACGGACGTGGCTACACCTTC
-	16	TRBV7-9	TRBJ2-3	TRBD2	CASSLGWREATDTQYF	TGTGCCAGCAGCTTAGGTTGGCGGGAGGCCACAGATACGCAGTATTTT
few	13	TRBV29-1	TRBJ1-2	-	CSGKGGVVDGYTF	TGCAGCGGAAAAGGGGGGGTGGTGGATGGCTACACCTTC
-	16	TRBV12-3/TRBV12-4	TRBJ1-1	TRBD1	CASSTGQGARDTEAFF	TGTGCCAGCAGTACCGGACAGGGGGCAAGGGACACTGAAGCTTTCTTT